Listed below are T cell receptor beta chains from one sample, sequenced in a study of control samples from healthy donors and cancer patients. Clones were read by immunoSEQ multiplex PCR, and TCRdb kept only the in-frame ones, dropping some. The sample holds fewer than 90,000 clones, 70% to 90% seen once. Sequences were obtained from PBMCs. The receptors derive from a woman aged 55 to 70 with head and neck cancer. CDR3s leave out the opening cysteine and the closing phenylalanine or tryptophan. D genes are given only for firm matches. Size is omitted from some rows. Given values are once, few, many or a class for expanded clones.

13	TRBV19	TRBJ2-7	-	few	ASSIDHGPTGEQY
14	TRBV6-5	TRBJ1-6	TRBD1	-	ASSYSSGTGNSPLH
12	TRBV6-5	TRBJ2-3	TRBD2	-	ASIGGSWTDTQY
12	TRBV16	TRBJ2-1	-	-	ASSQKRQGGEQF
13	TRBV4-1	TRBJ2-1	-	-	ASSQDGGSYNEQF
12	TRBV11-2	TRBJ1-6	-	-	ASSFYAGNSPLH
12	TRBV7-9	TRBJ1-3	-	-	ASSLVVGGNTIY
10	TRBV2	TRBJ2-7	-	-	ASSWTIYEQY
13	TRBV19	TRBJ1-5	-	once	ASSEWGGASQPQH
14	TRBV14	TRBJ2-1	-	-	ASSQEGVLAYNEQF
12	TRBV3-1/TRBV3-2	TRBJ1-1	-	-	ASSHRGWDTEAF
14	TRBV7-9	TRBJ2-5	TRBD1	-	ASSFRITGDQETQY
12	TRBV6-5	TRBJ2-3	-	-	ASSYSDSRSTQY
15	TRBV21-1	TRBJ1-3	-	-	ASSKEVGRASGNTIY
14	TRBV7-8	TRBJ1-5	-	-	ASSYRGRDSNQPQH
13	TRBV19	TRBJ1-5	TRBD1	few	ASSLGQGMDQPQH
12	TRBV19	TRBJ2-7	TRBD1	-	ASSISTGGVEQY
13	TRBV7-9	TRBJ2-3	TRBD2	-	ASSISGAYTDTQY
12	TRBV15	TRBJ2-7	-	-	ATSRGTVPYEQY
12	TRBV5-6	TRBJ2-7	-	-	ASSLSAANKGQY
9	TRBV2	TRBJ2-7	-	-	ASSDVREQY
12	TRBV7-2	TRBJ1-2	-	once	ASSFGQQNYGYT
11	TRBV6-5	TRBJ2-7	TRBD1	-	ASKVQGIHEQY
9	TRBV29-1	TRBJ1-2	-	-	SVEAGDGYT
17	TRBV14	TRBJ2-2	-	few	ASSQQVEGFMWDTGELF
12	TRBV19	TRBJ1-1	TRBD1	-	ASSPGQGTTEAF
11	TRBV4-2	TRBJ1-5	-	-	ASSQGGTQPQH
12	TRBV9	TRBJ2-2	TRBD2	-	ASKSAGGSGELF
14	TRBV19	TRBJ1-1	TRBD1	-	ASSEREKGAGSEAF
13	TRBV4-2	TRBJ2-2	-	-	ASSQPQGDSGELF
13	TRBV5-4	TRBJ2-5	TRBD2	-	ASSWTSGFFETQY
13	TRBV5-6	TRBJ1-2	-	-	ASSSMDRSLYGYT
11	TRBV27	TRBJ1-2	-	-	ASSLSGAYGYT
14	TRBV18	TRBJ2-7	TRBD2	-	ASSPLAGSYSYEQY
13	TRBV27	TRBJ2-7	TRBD2	-	ASSPGTSGTYEQY
17	TRBV7-6	TRBJ2-2	TRBD2	-	ASSAPGTSGTPTTGELF
9	TRBV30	TRBJ2-7	-	-	AWRGTYEQY